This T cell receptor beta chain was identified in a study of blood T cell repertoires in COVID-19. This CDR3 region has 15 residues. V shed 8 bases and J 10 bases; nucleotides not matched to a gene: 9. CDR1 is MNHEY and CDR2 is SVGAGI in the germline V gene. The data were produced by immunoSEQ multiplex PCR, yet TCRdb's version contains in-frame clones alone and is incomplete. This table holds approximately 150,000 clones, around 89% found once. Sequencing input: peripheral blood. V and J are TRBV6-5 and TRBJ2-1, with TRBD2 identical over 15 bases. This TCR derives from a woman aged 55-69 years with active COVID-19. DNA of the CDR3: TGTGCCAGCCGTAGTGGACTAGCGGGAGGGCAGGAGCAGTTCTTC. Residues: CASRSGLAGGQEQFF.